In its sample, the clone carrying this TCR beta chain was seen a few times. What it binds is not known. The method was immunoSEQ multiplex PCR; TCRdb's version includes in-frame clones alone and lacks a portion of them. The sample lists 30,000 to 45,000 clones; over 65% were seen once. The sample comes from a study of CD4 T cells in relation to SARS-CoV-2 and coronaviruses. From germline, CDR1 is MNHNY and CDR2 SVGAGI (reference sequence). The V gene lost 8 bases and the J gene lost 13 bases, with 23 bases spanning the gap. The CDR3 extends over 13 amino acids. Findings and limits, study-wide: About 65% of donors had memory CD4+ clonotypes crossrecognizing SARS-CoV-2 and common cold coronavirus spike.

This sequence was found in an adult with COVID-19. The material sequenced was memory CD4+ T cells from PBMCs, cultured in vitro. The genes are TRBV6-6 and TRBJ1-2; D is possibly TRBD1 (6 bases). The CDR3 loop reads CASDEGGAATSTF. The CDR3 region has the DNA TGTGCCAGCGACGAAGGGGGGGCCGCTACGAGCACCTTC.